Reported below is one TCR beta chain. The antigen remains undetermined. The CDR3 runs to 12 residues. V was shortened by 8 bases and J by 5 bases, with 12 bases between the two germline ends. Germline V CDR1 and CDR2: SGHTA, FQGTGA. This table comes from immunoSEQ multiplex PCR, and its TCRdb copy is limited to in-frame clones, with some not included. This table holds about 2.3 million clones, 93% found once. This specimen belongs to a study of shared clonotypes between healthy human individuals. Study observations and caveats: About 5% was the fraction of naive CD4 clonotypes found shared across a few donors.

This TCR was sampled from a man aged 18 to 30 in good health. Some clones in this sample may be carry-over from other donors' samples. Material: naive CD4+ T cells from PBMCs. Subset specified: CD45RA+ positively selected. The chain joins TRBV7-3 to TRBJ1-1; weak D call: TRBD1 (5 bases). This CDR3 is CASRGRFTEAFF. The DNA of the CDR3 is TGTGCCAGCCGGGGACGCTTTACTGAAGCTTTCTTT.